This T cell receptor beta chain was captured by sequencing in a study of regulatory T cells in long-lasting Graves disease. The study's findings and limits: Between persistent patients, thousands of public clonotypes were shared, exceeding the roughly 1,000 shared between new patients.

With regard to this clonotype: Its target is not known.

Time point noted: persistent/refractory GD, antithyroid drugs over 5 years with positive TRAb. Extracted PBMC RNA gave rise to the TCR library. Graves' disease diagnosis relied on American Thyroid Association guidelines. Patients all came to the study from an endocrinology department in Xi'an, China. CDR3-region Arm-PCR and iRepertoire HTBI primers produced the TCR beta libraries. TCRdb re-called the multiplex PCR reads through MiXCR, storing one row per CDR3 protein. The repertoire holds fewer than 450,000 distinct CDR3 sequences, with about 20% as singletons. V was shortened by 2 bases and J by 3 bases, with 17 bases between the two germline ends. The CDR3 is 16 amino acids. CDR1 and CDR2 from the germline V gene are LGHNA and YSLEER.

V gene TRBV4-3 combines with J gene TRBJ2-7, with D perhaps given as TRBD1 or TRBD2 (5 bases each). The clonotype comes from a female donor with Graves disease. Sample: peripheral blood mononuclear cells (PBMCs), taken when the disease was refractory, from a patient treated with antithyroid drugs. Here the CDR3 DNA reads TGCGCCAGCAGCCAATCGCCGGGGCTCCAAAACTACGAGCAGTACTTC. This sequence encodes CASSQSPGLQNYEQYF.